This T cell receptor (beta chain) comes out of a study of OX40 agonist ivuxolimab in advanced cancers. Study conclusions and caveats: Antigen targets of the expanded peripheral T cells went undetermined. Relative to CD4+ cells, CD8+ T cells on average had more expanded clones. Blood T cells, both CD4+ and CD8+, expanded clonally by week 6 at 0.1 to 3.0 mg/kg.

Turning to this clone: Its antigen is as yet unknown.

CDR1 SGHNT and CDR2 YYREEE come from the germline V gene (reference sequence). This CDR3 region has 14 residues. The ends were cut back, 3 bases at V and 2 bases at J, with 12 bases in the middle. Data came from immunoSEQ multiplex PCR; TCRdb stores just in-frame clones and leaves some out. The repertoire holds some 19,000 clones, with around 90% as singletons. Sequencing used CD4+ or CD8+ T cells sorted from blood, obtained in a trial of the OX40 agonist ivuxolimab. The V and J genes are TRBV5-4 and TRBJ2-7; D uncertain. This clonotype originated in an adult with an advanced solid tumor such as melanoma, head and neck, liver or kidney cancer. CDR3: CASSSGQKPYEQYF. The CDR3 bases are TGTGCCAGCAGCTCAGGTCAGAAACCCTACGAGCAGTACTTC. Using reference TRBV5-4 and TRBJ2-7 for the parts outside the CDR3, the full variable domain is ETGVTQSPTHLIKTRGQQVTLRCSSQSGHNTVSWYQQALGQGPQFIFQYYREEENGRGNFPPRFSGLQFPNYSSELNVNALELDDSALYLCASSSGQKPYEQYFGPGTRLTVT.